What follows are 14 T cell receptor beta chains derived from one specimen sequenced in a study of blood T cell repertoires in COVID-19. TCRdb's copy holds only in-frame clones and misses some; the assay was immunoSEQ multiplex PCR. The table shows around 170,000 clones, with approximately 80% occurring only once. The sequencing sample was made of PBMCs or T cells enriched from blood (not recorded which). The receptors shown here come from a man aged 60 to 75 who had been exposed to COVID-19.

The chain couples TRBV7-2 to TRBJ2-7, with TRBD2 identical over 13 bases. With 7 bases clipped from V and 7 bases from J, the junction kept 10 bases outside the gene matches. CDR1 is SGHTA, CDR2 FQGNSA, per germline. CDR3 size: 15 residues. The CDR3 DNA sequence: TGTGCCAGCACCTGGGGACTAGCGGGACCAGCGGAGCAGTACTTC. Translation gives CASTWGLAGPAEQYF.

The V gene is TRBV30, the J gene TRBJ2-3, with 8 nucleotides matching TRBD2. V gave up 2 bases and J gave up 1 base; unmatched junction bases: 5. The CDR3 spans 15 residues. Germline V lookup: CDR1 GTSNPN, CDR2 SVGIG (reference sequence). For the CDR3, the DNA is TGTGCCTGGAGTCGGCTAGCGGGTCGCACAGATACGCAGTATTTT. This codes for CAWSRLAGRTDTQYF. The full variable domain, rest sourced from reference TRBV30 and TRBJ2-3, is SQTIHQWPATLVQPVGSPLSLECTVEGTSNPNLYWYRQAAGRGLQLLFYSVGIGQISSEVPQNLSASRPQDRQFILSSKKLLLSDSGFYLCAWSRLAGRTDTQYFGPGTRLTVL.

The chain joins TRBV29-1 to TRBJ2-7; TRBD1 aligns across 7 bases. The V gene end was trimmed by 4 bases and the J gene end by 2 bases; junction bases not matched to a gene: 5. The CDR3 has 13 amino acids. Germline assignment: CDR1 SQVTM and CDR2 ANQGSEA. This CDR3 is CSVGWDRAYEQYF. In DNA, the CDR3 is TGCAGCGTTGGGTGGGACAGAGCCTACGAGCAGTACTTC.

The chain combines TRBV19 with TRBJ2-2, with 9 bases that match TRBD1. Germline V CDR1 and CDR2: LNHDA, SQIVND (reference sequence). V dropped 4 bases and J dropped 3; count of bases not matched to a gene: 6. The CDR3 length is 16 residues. CDR3 bases: TGTGCCAGTAGTAGAGGACAGGGGCTTTACACCGGGGAGCTGTTTTTT. Translation: CASSRGQGLYTGELFF.

The chain uses TRBV29-1 and TRBJ1-1; 9 bases fit TRBD1. The CDR3 is 13 residues long. Trimming removed 2 bases from V and 6 bases from J; junction bases left unmatched: 4. Germline CDR1 reads SQVTM; CDR2 reads ANQGSEA. The CDR3 loop is CSVEPQGASEAFF. The CDR3 nucleotides are TGCAGCGTTGAACCACAGGGGGCCTCTGAAGCTTTCTTT.

This CDR3 is CASSFSQGSEAFF. DNA of the CDR3: TGTGCCAGCAGCTTTTCACAGGGATCTGAAGCTTTCTTT. The rearrangement uses TRBV7-2 and TRBJ1-1; a possible D gene is TRBD1 (6 bases). The CDR3 consists of 13 residues. Germline lookup yields CDR1 SGHTA and CDR2 FQGNSA. Trimming pared 3 bases from V and 6 bases from J, leaving 11 bases between. The whole variable domain, filled in from reference TRBV7-2 and TRBJ1-1, reads GAGVSQSPSNKVTEKGKDVELRCDPISGHTALYWYRQSLGQGLEFLIYFQGNSAPDKSGLPSDRFSAERTGGSVSTLTIQRTQQEDSAVYLCASSFSQGSEAFFGQGTRLTVV.

The V and J genes are TRBV24-1 and TRBJ2-5; weak D call: TRBD1 (5 bases). V was cut by 3 bases and J by 4 bases, with 17 bases left in between. Germline V gene lookup returns CDR1 KGHDR and CDR2 SFDVKD. This CDR3 spans 16 amino acids. The CDR3 sequence: CATSDPRPGIAETQYF. CDR3 in DNA: TGTGCCACCAGTGATCCGAGGCCAGGGATAGCAGAGACCCAGTACTTC.

The rearrangement joins TRBV3-1 (or the pseudogene TRBV3-2) to TRBJ1-1; D unresolved. V lost 3 bases and J lost 2, with 13 bases in between. CDR1 is LGHDT, CDR2 YNNKEL, per germline (reference sequence). This CDR3 has 15 residues. The CDR3 spells CASSQSGATNTEAFF. CDR3 bases: TGTGCCAGCAGCCAGTCCGGAGCTACCAACACTGAAGCTTTCTTT.

This chain joins TRBV6-5 and TRBJ1-5; TRBD1 matches at 9 bases. The germline gives CDR1 MNHEY, CDR2 SVGAGI. J lost 3 bases, V lost 5 bases, and 5 bases had no gene match. This CDR3 is built from 15 residues. CDR3 in amino acids: CASSTGGGNNQPQHF. DNA of the CDR3: TGTGCCAGCAGTACAGGGGGCGGAAACAATCAGCCCCAGCATTTT.

This clone was seen a few times. The J gene is TRBJ1-2, the V gene TRBV5-4; tentative D call: TRBD1 (6 bases). CDR1 SGHNT and CDR2 YYREEE come from the germline V gene (reference sequence). The CDR3 covers 14 residues. V lost 3 bases and J 3 bases, leaving 12 bases between the germline ends. The CDR3 bases are TGTGCCAGCAGCTACGGACAGACTGACTATGGCTACACCTTC. Translated: CASSYGQTDYGYTF.

This clone occurred a few times. The identical CDR3 is also encoded by other nucleotide sequences in the sample. The chain is built from TRBV9 and TRBJ2-3, with TRBD2 as a possible D gene (5 bases). V was clipped by 1 base and J by 0 bases, with 9 bases between them. The germline gives CDR1 SGDLS, CDR2 YYNGEE. The CDR3 covers 15 residues. DNA of the CDR3: TGTGCCAGCAGCGTACTAGCCGCTAGCACAGATACGCAGTATTTT. Its protein product is CASSVLAASTDTQYF.

The chain recombines TRBV21-1 with TRBJ2-3; the table's TRBD2 call for D was not verified on the DNA. TRBV21-1 is annotated as a pseudogene. The length of the CDR3 is 13 residues. CDR3 nucleotide sequence: TGTGCCAGCAGCAAAGGGGGAGAATCTACGCAGTATTTT. Translation gives CASSKGGESTQYF.

This clone was observed a single time. The chain recombines TRBV9 with TRBJ2-1, with D possibly TRBD2 on 5 matching bases. Trimming removed 0 bases at V and 2 bases at J, with 12 bases between. The germline CDR1 and CDR2 sequences are SGDLS and YYNGEE. The CDR3 runs to 16 residues. CDR3 nucleotides: TGTGCCAGCAGCGTAGCGGGGTTATCACCCTACAATGAGCAGTTCTTC. The encoded protein is CASSVAGLSPYNEQFF.

The chain combines TRBV11-3 with TRBJ1-5, with no clear D. This CDR3 contains 15 residues. Trimming removed 6 bases from V and 4 bases from J, with 16 bases in between. The V gene's germline CDR1 is SGHNT and CDR2 YENEEA. The CDR3 bases are TGTGCCAGCAGAGAGGTCGGGGTTAAGAATCAGCCCCAGCATTTT. This sequence encodes CASREVGVKNQPQHF.